What follows are 19 T cell receptor beta chains derived from one specimen sequenced in a study of blood T cell repertoires in COVID-19. The assay was immunoSEQ multiplex PCR, and TCRdb's table has in-frame clones only and misses some. The sample holds approximately 210,000 clones, approximately 84% seen once. The sequencing input was peripheral blood. The receptors derive from a woman between 65 and 79 years old with active or convalescent COVID-19.

The V and J genes are TRBV10-3 and TRBJ1-3, with D possibly TRBD1 on 6 matching bases. Trimming removed 6 bases at V and 0 bases at J, with 9 bases between. This CDR3 spans 14 amino acids. Germline lookup yields CDR1 ENHRY and CDR2 SYGVKD. CDR3: CAIRDRDSGNTIYF. In nucleotides, the CDR3 is TGTGCCATCAGGGACAGAGACTCTGGAAACACCATATATTTT.

This clone has a handful of counts. The chain uses TRBV7-3 and TRBJ2-1, with a weak D call TRBD2 (5 bases). Germline V gene lookup returns CDR1 SGHTA and CDR2 FQGTGA. CDR3 length: 15 residues. Trimming stripped 0 bases from V and 10 bases from J, with 16 bases between. This chain's CDR3 is CASSLTGYPASEQFF. CDR3 nucleotide sequence: TGTGCCAGCAGCTTAACGGGCTACCCCGCTAGCGAGCAGTTCTTC.

V usage is TRBV10-2 and J usage is TRBJ1-3; the D gene is possibly TRBD1 (6 bases). Trimming removed 0 bases at V and 7 bases at J, with 13 bases between. CDR3 size: 15 residues. Per the germline V gene, CDR1 is WSHSY and CDR2 is SAAADI. The CDR3 sequence: CASSESTARGNTIYF. The CDR3 DNA sequence: TGCGCCAGCAGTGAGTCGACTGCCAGGGGTAACACCATATATTTT.

The chain uses TRBV2 and TRBJ2-3, with TRBD2 matching 7 bases. The CDR3 sequence is 15 residues long. V lost 8 bases to trimming and J lost 1 base; unmatched junction nucleotides: 9. Germline CDR1 reads SNHLY; CDR2 reads FYNNEI. The CDR3: CASSRGRGGTDTQYF. The CDR3 DNA reads TGTGCCAGCTCTAGGGGACGGGGGGGCACAGATACGCAGTATTTT.

The chain recombines TRBV19 with TRBJ1-2; 9 bases map to TRBD1. In germline, CDR1 is LNHDA, CDR2 SQIVND (reference sequence). The CDR3 is 16 residues long. Germline trimming cut 6 bases from V and 4 bases from J; bases unmatched to any gene: 12. CDR3 sequence: CASRPGQGPLVYGYTF. The CDR3 coding sequence is TGTGCCAGTAGACCGGGACAGGGCCCCCTAGTCTATGGCTACACCTTC. The full variable domain, completed using reference TRBV19 and TRBJ1-2, is DGGITQSPKYLFRKEGQNVTLSCEQNLNHDAMYWYRQDPGQGLRLIYYSQIVNDFQKGDIAEGYSVSREKKESFPLTVTSAQKNPTAFYLCASRPGQGPLVYGYTFGSGTRLTVV.

V and J are TRBV12-5 and TRBJ2-7, with D maybe TRBD2 (6 bases). V was clipped by 5 bases and J by 4 bases, with 18 bases between them. In germline, CDR1 is LGHNT, CDR2 FRNRAP. CDR3 size: 15 residues. The CDR3 DNA sequence: TGTGCTAGTGGTAGTGAACAAGGGACTTCATACGAGCAGTACTTC. It codes for CASGSEQGTSYEQYF.

The J gene is TRBJ2-5, the V gene TRBV6-5; 8 bases map to TRBD1. The CDR3 contains 14 residues. The ends lost 2 bases at V and 4 bases at J; junction bases unmatched: 3. CDR1 is MNHEY, CDR2 SVGAGI, per germline. In nucleotides, the CDR3 is TGTGCCAGCAGTTACGACAGGGGTCTAGAGACCCAGTACTTC. Translated: CASSYDRGLETQYF.

The count of this clone is one. The chain couples TRBV7-9 to TRBJ2-1, with 9 nucleotides matching TRBD2. V dropped 5 bases and J dropped 2; count of bases not matched to a gene: 13. Germline V gene sequence: CDR1 SEHNR, CDR2 FQNEAQ (reference sequence). This CDR3 is 18 amino acids long. The CDR3 nucleotides read TGTGCCAGCAGCCCACGGGGTGGAGCGGGAGGTCCCTACAATGAGCAGTTCTTC. This translates into CASSPRGGAGGPYNEQFF.

V usage is TRBV5-1 and J usage is TRBJ1-1; a weak D match, TRBD1 (6 bases). The germline gives CDR1 SGHRS, CDR2 YFSETQ. V lost 1 base and J lost 2, with 12 bases in between. This CDR3 is 15 amino acids long. The CDR3 here is CASSLIQGRNTEAFF. CDR3 in DNA: TGCGCCAGCAGCTTGATACAGGGTAGAAACACTGAAGCTTTCTTT.

This clone was picked up a small number of times. Different DNA sequences within this sample yield the same CDR3. The CDR3 bases are TGTGCCAGCAGTTTCTTAACCTACGAGCAGTACTTC. This gives the protein CASSFLTYEQYF. The gene calls are TRBV6-2 or TRBV6-3 and TRBJ2-7; D is unclear. The CDR3 extends over 12 amino acids. V was shortened by 4 bases and J by 2 bases, with 6 bases between the two germline ends. Germline lookup yields CDR1 MNHEY and CDR2 SVGEGT.

The chain links TRBV5-1 to TRBJ2-7; D is possibly TRBD1 (6 bases). With 4 bases removed from V and 4 bases from J, the gap between germline ends came to 9 bases. The CDR3 is 12 amino acids. Germline CDR1 and CDR2: SGHRS and YFSETQ. CDR3 bases: TGCGCCAGCAGCATCGACAGGTACGAGCAGTACTTC. Its protein is CASSIDRYEQYF. Drawing the rest from reference TRBV5-1 and TRBJ2-7, the complete variable domain is KAGVTQTPRYLIKTRGQQVTLSCSPISGHRSVSWYQQTPGQGLQFLFEYFSETQRNKGNFPGRFSGRQFSNSRSEMNVSTLELGDSALYLCASSIDRYEQYFGPGTRLTVT.

The chain combines TRBV30 with TRBJ2-5, with 7 bases lining up with TRBD2. Germline-derived CDR1 and CDR2 are GTSNPN and SVGIG (reference sequence). V trimming: 0 bases; J trimming: 5 bases; junction bases outside the gene matches: 3. This CDR3 has 13 residues. CDR3 sequence reads: CAWSVSGTETQYF. For the CDR3, the DNA is TGTGCCTGGAGTGTCAGCGGGACGGAGACCCAGTACTTC.

This clone has a handful of counts. The gene calls are TRBV6-5 and TRBJ1-2, with TRBD1 matching 10 bases. The CDR3 length is 14 residues. J was trimmed by 7 bases and V by 3 bases; bases with no gene match: 5. The V gene's germline CDR1 is MNHEY and CDR2 SVGAGI. The CDR3 here is CASSYTGQGGGYTF. The CDR3 DNA reads TGTGCCAGCAGTTATACCGGACAGGGGGGTGGCTACACCTTC.

CDR3 coding DNA: TGTGCCAGCAGCGAGGTCCTGAACACTGAAGCTTTCTTT. As protein: CASSEVLNTEAFF. This chain connects TRBV7-2 to TRBJ1-1; D is unclear. Germline CDR1 and CDR2: SGHTA and FQGNSA. This CDR3 has 13 amino acids. Trimming took 5 bases from V and 0 from J, leaving 7 bases between them.

The genes are TRBV5-8 and TRBJ2-5; TRBD2 matches at 7 bases. This CDR3 region has 15 residues. J lost 3 bases, V lost 5 bases, and 10 bases had no gene match. Germline V gene data show CDR1 as SGHTS and CDR2 as YDEGEE. CDR3 sequence reads: CASRVGERGKETQYF. The CDR3 coding sequence is TGTGCCAGCAGGGTCGGGGAGCGGGGAAAAGAGACCCAGTACTTC. Full variable domain (missing parts from reference TRBV5-8 and TRBJ2-5): EAGVTQSPTHLIKTRGQQATLRCSPISGHTSVYWYQQALGLGLQFLLWYDEGEERNRGNFPPRFSGRQFPNYSSELNVNALELEDSALYLCASRVGERGKETQYFGPGTRLLVL.

The J gene is TRBJ2-1, the V gene TRBV11-2, with 9 bases aligning to TRBD1. CDR1 and CDR2 (germline): SGHAT, FQNNGV. There are 16 residues in the CDR3. V shed 7 bases, J shed 4 bases, and the junction held 11 bases outside the gene matches. The CDR3 nucleotides are TGTGCCAGCATCTCCTCGGACAGGGGAAGTTACAATGAGCAGTTCTTC. Protein sequence: CASISSDRGSYNEQFF.

CDR3 residues: CASSYERRYGYTF. The CDR3 DNA is TGTGCCAGCAGTTACGAGCGACGTTATGGCTACACCTTC. The chain has TRBV6-5 and TRBJ1-2; unclear D gene. This CDR3 is 13 amino acids long. Germline V gene lookup returns CDR1 MNHEY and CDR2 SVGAGI. Trimming removed 2 bases from V and 5 bases from J, with 9 bases in between.

The chain uses TRBV5-5 and TRBJ2-7, with 7 bases fitting TRBD1. The CDR3 has 12 residues. The germline gives CDR1 SGHKS, CDR2 YYEKEE (reference sequence). After removal of 0 bases from V and 6 bases from J, the junction contained 0 bases not matched to a gene. CDR3 sequence: CASSLGQGEQYF. The CDR3 nucleotides are TGTGCCAGCAGCTTGGGACAGGGCGAGCAGTACTTC.

The chain has TRBV24-1 and TRBJ2-1; 9 nucleotides line up with TRBD2. Losses at the gene ends were 0 bases for V and 6 bases for J; bases not matched to a gene: 2. The CDR3 consists of 15 residues. The germline CDR1 and CDR2 sequences are KGHDR and SFDVKD. CDR3 in amino acids: CATSDLGGGGNEQFF. The CDR3 bases are TGTGCCACCAGTGATTTGGGCGGGGGGGGCAATGAGCAGTTCTTC.